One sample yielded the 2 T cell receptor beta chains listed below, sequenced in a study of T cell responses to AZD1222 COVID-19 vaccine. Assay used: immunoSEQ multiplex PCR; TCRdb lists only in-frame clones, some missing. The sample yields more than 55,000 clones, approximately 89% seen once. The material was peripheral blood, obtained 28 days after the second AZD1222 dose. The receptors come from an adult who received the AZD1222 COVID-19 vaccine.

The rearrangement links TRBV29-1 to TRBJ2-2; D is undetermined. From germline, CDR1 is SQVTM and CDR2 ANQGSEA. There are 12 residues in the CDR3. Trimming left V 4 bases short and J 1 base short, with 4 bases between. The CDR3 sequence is CSVGQNTGELFF. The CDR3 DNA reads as TGCAGCGTTGGGCAGAACACCGGGGAGCTGTTTTTT.

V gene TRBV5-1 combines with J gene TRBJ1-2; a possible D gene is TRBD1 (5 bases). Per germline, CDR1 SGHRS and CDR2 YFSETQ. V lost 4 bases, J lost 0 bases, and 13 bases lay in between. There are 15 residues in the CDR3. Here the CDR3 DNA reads TGCGCCAGCAGCCCGGGACGGCTAGCTAACTATGGCTACACCTTC. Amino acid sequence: CASSPGRLANYGYTF.